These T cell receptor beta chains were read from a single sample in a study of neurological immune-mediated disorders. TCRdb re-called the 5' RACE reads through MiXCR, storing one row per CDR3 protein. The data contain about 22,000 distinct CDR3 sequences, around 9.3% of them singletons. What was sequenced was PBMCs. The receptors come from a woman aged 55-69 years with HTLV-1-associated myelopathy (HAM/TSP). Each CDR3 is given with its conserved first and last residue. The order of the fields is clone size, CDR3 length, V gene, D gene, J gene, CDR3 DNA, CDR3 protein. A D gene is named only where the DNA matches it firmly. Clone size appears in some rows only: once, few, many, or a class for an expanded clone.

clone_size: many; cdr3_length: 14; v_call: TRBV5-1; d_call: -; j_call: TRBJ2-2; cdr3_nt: TGCGCCAGCAGCTTATGGGCGAACACCGGGGAGCTGTTTTTT; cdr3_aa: CASSLWANTGELFF
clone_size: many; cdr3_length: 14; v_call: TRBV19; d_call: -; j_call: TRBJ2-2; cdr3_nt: TGTGCCAGTAGTTACGGGGCTTGGACCGGGGAGCTGTTTTTT; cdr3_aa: CASSYGAWTGELFF
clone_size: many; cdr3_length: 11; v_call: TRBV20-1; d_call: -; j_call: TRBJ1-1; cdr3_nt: TGCAGTGCTAGGAGGAGCACTGAAGCTTTCTTT; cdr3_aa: CSARRSTEAFF
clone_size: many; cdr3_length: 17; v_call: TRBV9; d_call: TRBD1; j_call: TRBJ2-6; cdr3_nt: TGTGCCAGCTCTGTCCCGGGACAGGGGGCCGGGGCCAACGTCCTGACTTTC; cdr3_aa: CASSVPGQGAGANVLTF
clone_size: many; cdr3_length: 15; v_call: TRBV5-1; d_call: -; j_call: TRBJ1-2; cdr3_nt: TGCGCCAGCAGCTTGGCGAGAACAGGGACCTCGGGCTACACCTTC; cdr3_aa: CASSLARTGTSGYTF
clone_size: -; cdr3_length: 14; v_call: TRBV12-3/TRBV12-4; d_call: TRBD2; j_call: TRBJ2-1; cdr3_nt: TGTGCCAGCACTTTACTAGCGGGGTCCAATGAGCAGTTCTTC; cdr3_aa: CASTLLAGSNEQFF
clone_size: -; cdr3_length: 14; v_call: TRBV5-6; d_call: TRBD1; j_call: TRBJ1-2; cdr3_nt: TGTGCCAGCAGCCACCGGACAGGGGGCTATGGCTACACCTTC; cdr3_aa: CASSHRTGGYGYTF
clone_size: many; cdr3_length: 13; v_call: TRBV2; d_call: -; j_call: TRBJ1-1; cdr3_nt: TGTGCCAGCAGTGAACAAGGCCTCACTGAAGCTTTCTTT; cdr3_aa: CASSEQGLTEAFF
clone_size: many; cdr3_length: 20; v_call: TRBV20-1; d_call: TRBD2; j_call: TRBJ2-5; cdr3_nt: TGCAGTGCTAAACTTCAGGAAGCGGGGGGGCCGGGGCGGGTGGGGGAGACCCAGTACTTC; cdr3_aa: CSAKLQEAGGPGRVGETQYF
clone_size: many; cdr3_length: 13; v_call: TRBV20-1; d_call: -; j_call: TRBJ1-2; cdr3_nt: TGCAGTGCTAGACCTCTCCCGGGACACCCCTACACCTTC; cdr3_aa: CSARPLPGHPYTF
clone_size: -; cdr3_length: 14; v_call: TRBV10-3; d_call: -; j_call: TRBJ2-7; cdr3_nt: TGTGCCATCAGTGAGCGGGGGCCCGATTACGAGCAGTACTTC; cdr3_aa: CAISERGPDYEQYF
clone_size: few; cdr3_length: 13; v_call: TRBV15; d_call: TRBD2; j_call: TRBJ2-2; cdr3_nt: TGTGCCACCAGCAGAATAGCGGGAGAGGAGCTGTTTTTT; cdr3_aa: CATSRIAGEELFF
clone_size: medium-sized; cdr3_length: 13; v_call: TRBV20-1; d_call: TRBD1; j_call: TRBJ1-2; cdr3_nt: TGCAGTGCTACCGAACAGGGGAACTATGGCTACACCTTC; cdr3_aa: CSATEQGNYGYTF
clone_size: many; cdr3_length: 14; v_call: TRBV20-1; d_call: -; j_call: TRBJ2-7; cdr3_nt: TGCAGTGCTAGTCTGACAGCCCCCTCCTACGAGCAGTACTTC; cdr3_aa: CSASLTAPSYEQYF
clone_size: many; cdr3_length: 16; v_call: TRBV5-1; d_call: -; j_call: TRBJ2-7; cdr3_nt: TGCGCCAGCAGCTTGGGTTCGGGAGCCTCGACCTACGAGCAGTACTTC; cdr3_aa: CASSLGSGASTYEQYF
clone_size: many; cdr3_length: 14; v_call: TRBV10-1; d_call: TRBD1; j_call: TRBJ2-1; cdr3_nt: TGCGCCAGCAGTTCAGACAGGGATGGAAGTGAGCAGTTCTTC; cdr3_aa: CASSSDRDGSEQFF
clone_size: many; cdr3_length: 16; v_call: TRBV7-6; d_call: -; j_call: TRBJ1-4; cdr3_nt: TGTGCCAGCAGCTTCGAAAACACTGCAACTAATGAAAAACTGTTTTTT; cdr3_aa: CASSFENTATNEKLFF
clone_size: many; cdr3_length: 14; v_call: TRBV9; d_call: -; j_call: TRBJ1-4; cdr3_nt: TGTGCCAGCAGCGTAGGGCCAGGGATCGGAAAACTGTTTTTT; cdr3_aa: CASSVGPGIGKLFF
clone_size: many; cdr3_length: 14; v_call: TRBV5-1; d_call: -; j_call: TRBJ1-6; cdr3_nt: TGCGCCAGCAGCTTAGGAGGGGAGCGTTCACCCCTCCACTTT; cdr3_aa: CASSLGGERSPLHF
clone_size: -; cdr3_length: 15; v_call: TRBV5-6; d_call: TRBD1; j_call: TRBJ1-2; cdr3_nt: TGTGCCAGCAGCGGACCGGGACAGGGGGTCTATGGCTACACCTTC; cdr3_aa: CASSGPGQGVYGYTF
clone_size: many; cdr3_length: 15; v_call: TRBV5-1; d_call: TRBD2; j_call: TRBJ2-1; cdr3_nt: TGCGCCAGCAGCTTAAGCGGGGGGGCCGTCAATGAGCAGTTCTTC; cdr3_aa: CASSLSGGAVNEQFF
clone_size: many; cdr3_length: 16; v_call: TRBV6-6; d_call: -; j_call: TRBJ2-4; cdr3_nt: TGTGCCAGCAGGGGGGCGGACGGTGAAGCCAAAAACATTCAGTACTTC; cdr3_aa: CASRGADGEAKNIQYF
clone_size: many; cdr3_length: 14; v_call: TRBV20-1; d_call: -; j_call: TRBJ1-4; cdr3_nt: TGCAGTGCTACCCGAGACAGCCGGCATGAAAAACTGTTTTTT; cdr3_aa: CSATRDSRHEKLFF
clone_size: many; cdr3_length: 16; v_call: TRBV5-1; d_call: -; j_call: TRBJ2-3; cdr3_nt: TGCGCCAGCAGCTTGGCTAGGGGTCCTAGCACAGATACGCAGTATTTT; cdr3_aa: CASSLARGPSTDTQYF
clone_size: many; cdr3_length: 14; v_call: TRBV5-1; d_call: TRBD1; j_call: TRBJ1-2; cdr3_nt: TGCGCCAGCAGCCCGGCGGGGACAGCTTATGGCTACACCTTC; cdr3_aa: CASSPAGTAYGYTF
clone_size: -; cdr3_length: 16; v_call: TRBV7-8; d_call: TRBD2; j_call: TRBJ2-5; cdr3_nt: TGTGCCAGCAGCCCGGTAGCGGGTGGCGACATAGAGACCCAGTACTTC; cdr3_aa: CASSPVAGGDIETQYF
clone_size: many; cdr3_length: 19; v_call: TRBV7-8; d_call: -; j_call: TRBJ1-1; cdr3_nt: TGTGCCAGCAGCTTGGGGGGTCGTGGCCGTTGGACATTGAACACTGAAGCTTTCTTT; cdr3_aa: CASSLGGRGRWTLNTEAFF
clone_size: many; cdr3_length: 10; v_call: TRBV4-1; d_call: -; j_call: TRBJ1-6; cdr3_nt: TGCGCCAGCGGTTTATCACCCCTCCACTTT; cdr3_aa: CASGLSPLHF
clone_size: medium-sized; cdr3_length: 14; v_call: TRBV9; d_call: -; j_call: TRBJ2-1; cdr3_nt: TGTGCCAGCAGCCCTAGGACGGTATACAATGAGCAGTTCTTC; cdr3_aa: CASSPRTVYNEQFF
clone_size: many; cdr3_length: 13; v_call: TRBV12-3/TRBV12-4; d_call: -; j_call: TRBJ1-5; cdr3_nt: TGTGCCAGCAGTTTAATGGGAAATCAGCCCCAGCATTTT; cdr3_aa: CASSLMGNQPQHF
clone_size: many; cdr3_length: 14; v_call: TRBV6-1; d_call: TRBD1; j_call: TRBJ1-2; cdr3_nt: TGTGCCAGCAGAGAAGACAGGGTTTGGCGTGGCTACACCTTC; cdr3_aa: CASREDRVWRGYTF